A single sample is the source of the 2 T cell receptor beta chains below, sequenced in a study of cytomegalovirus exposure and HLA in healthy donors. The PCR contained 60 Vbeta and 13 Jbeta primers. Clones were read by immunoSEQ multiplex PCR, and TCRdb kept only the in-frame ones, dropping some. The sample has about 150,000 clones, over 60% seen once. Sequenced sample: PBMCs. The source of these receptors is a man aged 35 to 55 in good health and CMV-seropositive.

The V gene is TRBV4-3, the J gene TRBJ2-1, with a weak D call TRBD1 (5 bases). Germline V lookup: CDR1 LGHNA, CDR2 YSLEER. V was clipped by 0 bases and J by 7 bases, with 16 bases between them. This CDR3 is 16 amino acids long. The CDR3 DNA sequence: TGCGCCAGCAGCCAAGAAGGAGTCTGGCAGGGTAATGAGCAGTTCTTC. This gives the protein CASSQEGVWQGNEQFF.

The chain links TRBV2 to TRBJ2-6; D gene uncertain. From germline, CDR1 is SNHLY and CDR2 FYNNEI. The CDR3 length is 15 residues. Trimming stripped 6 bases from V and 0 bases from J, with 9 bases between. The CDR3 region is CASSPGFSGANVLTF. In DNA, the CDR3 is TGTGCCAGCAGCCCAGGATTCTCTGGGGCCAACGTCCTGACTTTC.